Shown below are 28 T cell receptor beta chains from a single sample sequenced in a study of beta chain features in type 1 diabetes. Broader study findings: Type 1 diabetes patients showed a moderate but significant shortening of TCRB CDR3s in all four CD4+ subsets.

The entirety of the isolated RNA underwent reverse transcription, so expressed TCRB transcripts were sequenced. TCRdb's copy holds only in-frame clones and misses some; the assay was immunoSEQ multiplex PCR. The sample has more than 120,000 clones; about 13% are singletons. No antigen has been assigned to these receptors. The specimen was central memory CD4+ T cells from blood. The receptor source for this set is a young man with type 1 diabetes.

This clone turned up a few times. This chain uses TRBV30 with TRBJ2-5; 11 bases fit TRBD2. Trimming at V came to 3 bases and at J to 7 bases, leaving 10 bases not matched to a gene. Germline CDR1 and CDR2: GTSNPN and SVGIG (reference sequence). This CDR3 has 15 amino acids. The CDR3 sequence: CAWRTSGANLGTQYF. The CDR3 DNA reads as TGTGCCTGGAGGACTAGCGGGGCCAACCTGGGGACCCAGTACTTC.

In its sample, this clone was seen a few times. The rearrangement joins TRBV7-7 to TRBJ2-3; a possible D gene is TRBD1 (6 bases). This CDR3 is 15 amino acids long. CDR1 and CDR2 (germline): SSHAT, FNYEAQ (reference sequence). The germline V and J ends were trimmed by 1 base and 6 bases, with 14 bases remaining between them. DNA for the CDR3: TGTGCCAGCAGCTTAGGCGCAGGGGAATGGGATACGCAGTATTTT. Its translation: CASSLGAGEWDTQYF.

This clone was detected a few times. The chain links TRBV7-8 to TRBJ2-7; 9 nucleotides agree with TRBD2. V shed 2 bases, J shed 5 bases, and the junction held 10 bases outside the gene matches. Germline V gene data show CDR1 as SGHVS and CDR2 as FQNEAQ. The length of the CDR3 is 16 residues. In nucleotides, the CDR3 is TGTGCCAGCAGCTTATATTCAGCGGGGGGACGAGACGAGCAGTACTTC. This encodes CASSLYSAGGRDEQYF.

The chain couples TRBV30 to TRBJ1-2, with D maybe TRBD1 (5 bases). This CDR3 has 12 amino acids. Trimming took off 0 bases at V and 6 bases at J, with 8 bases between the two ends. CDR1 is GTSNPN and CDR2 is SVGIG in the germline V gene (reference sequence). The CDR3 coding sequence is TGTGCCTGGAGTGTAGGAGGGGATGGCTACACCTTC. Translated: CAWSVGGDGYTF.

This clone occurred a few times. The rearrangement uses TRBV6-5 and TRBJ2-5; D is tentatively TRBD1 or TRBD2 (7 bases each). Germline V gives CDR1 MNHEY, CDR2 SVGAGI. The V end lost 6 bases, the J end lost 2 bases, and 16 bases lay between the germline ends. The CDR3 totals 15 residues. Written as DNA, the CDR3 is TGTGCCAGCAGCAAGACAGGGAGGGGGCAAGAGACCCAGTACTTC. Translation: CASSKTGRGQETQYF.

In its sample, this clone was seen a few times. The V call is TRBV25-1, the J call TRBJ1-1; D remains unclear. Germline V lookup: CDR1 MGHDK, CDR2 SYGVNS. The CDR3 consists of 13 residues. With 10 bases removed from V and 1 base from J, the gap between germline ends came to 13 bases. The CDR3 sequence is CATTYSENTEAFF. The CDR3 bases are TGTGCCACCACGTACTCGGAGAACACTGAAGCTTTCTTT.

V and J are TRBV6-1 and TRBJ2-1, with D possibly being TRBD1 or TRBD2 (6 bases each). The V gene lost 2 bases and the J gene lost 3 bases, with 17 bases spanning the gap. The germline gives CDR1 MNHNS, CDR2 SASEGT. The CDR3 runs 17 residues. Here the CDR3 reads CASSEFVGGLDYNEQFF. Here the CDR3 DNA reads TGTGCCAGCAGTGAATTTGTAGGGGGGCTCGACTACAATGAGCAGTTCTTC.

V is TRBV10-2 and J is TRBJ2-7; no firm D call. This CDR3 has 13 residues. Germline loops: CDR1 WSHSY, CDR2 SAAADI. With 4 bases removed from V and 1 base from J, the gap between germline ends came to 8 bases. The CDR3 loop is CASSVGNSYEQYF. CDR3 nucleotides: TGCGCCAGCAGTGTAGGCAATTCCTACGAGCAGTACTTC.

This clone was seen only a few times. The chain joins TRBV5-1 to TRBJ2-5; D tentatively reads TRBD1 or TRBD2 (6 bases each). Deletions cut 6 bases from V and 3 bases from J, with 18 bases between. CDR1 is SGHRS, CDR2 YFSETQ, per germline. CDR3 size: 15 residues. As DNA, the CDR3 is TGCGCCAGCACCCCCCAGGGGCGGGGAGAAGAGACCCAGTACTTC. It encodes CASTPQGRGEETQYF.

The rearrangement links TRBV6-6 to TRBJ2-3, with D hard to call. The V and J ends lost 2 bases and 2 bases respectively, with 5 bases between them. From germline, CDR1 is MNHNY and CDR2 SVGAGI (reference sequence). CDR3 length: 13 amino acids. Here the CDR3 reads CASSYVYTDTQYF. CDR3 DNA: TGTGCCAGCAGTTACGTCTACACAGATACGCAGTATTTT.

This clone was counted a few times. The CDR3 region has the DNA TGCGCCAGCAGCCGGAGCCCGGACCCAGGGCGAACTAATGAAAAACTGTTTTTT. As protein: CASSRSPDPGRTNEKLFF. The chain links TRBV4-1 to TRBJ1-4; maybe TRBD1 (5 bases). Trimming stripped 4 bases from V and 1 base from J, with 19 bases between. This CDR3 has 18 residues. In germline, CDR1 is MGHRA, CDR2 YSYEKL.

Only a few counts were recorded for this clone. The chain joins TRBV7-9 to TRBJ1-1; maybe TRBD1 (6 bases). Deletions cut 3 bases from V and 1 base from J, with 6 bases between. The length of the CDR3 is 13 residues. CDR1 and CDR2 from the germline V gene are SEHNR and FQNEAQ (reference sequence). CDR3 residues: CASSLGQNTEAFF. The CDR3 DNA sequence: TGTGCCAGCAGCTTGGGACAGAACACTGAAGCTTTCTTT.

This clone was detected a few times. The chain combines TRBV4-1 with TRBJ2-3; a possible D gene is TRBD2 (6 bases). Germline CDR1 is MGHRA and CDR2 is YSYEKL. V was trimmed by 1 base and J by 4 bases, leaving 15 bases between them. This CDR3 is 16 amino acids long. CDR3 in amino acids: CASSQARVGGSDTQYF. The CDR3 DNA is TGCGCCAGCAGCCAAGCCCGGGTCGGAGGGTCAGATACGCAGTATTTT.

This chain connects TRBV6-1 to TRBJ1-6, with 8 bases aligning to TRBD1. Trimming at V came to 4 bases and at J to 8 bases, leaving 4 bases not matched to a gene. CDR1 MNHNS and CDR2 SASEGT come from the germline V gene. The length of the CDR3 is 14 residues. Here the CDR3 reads CASSGGQDDSPLHF. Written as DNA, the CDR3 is TGTGCCAGCAGTGGGGGACAGGATGATTCACCCCTCCACTTT.

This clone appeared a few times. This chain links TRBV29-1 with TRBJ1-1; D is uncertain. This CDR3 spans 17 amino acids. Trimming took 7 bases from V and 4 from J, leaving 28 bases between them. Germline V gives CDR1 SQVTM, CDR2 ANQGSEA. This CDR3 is CSGGLFGGEMGSTEAFF. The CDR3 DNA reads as TGCAGCGGTGGGCTTTTCGGAGGTGAAATGGGGTCCACTGAAGCTTTCTTT.

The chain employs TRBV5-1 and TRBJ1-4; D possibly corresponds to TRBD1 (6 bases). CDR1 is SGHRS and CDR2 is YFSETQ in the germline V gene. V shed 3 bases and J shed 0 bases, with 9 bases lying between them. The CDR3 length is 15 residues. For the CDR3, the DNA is TGCGCCAGCAGCTCCACAGGGACAACTAATGAAAAACTGTTTTTT. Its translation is CASSSTGTTNEKLFF. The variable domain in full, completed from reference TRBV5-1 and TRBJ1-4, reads KAGVTQTPRYLIKTRGQQVTLSCSPISGHRSVSWYQQTPGQGLQFLFEYFSETQRNKGNFPGRFSGRQFSNSRSEMNVSTLELGDSALYLCASSSTGTTNEKLFFGSGTQLSVL.

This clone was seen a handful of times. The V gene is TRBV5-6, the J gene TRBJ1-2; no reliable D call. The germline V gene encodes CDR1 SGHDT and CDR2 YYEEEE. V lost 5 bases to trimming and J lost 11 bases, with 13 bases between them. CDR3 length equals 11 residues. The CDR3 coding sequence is TGTGCCAGCAGTACGGGCTTTTTATACACCTTC. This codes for CASSTGFLYTF. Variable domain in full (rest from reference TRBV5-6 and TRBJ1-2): DAGVTQSPTHLIKTRGQQVTLRCSPKSGHDTVSWYQQALGQGPQFIFQYYEEEERQRGNFPDRFSGHQFPNYSSELNVNALLLGDSALYLCASSTGFLYTFGSGTRLTVV.

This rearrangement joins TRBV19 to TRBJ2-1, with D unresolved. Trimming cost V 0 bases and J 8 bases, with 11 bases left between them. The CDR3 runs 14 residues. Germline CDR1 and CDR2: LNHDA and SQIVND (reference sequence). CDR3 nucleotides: TGTGCCAGTAGTATAGATGGGAATCGCGATGAGCAGTTCTTC. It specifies CASSIDGNRDEQFF.

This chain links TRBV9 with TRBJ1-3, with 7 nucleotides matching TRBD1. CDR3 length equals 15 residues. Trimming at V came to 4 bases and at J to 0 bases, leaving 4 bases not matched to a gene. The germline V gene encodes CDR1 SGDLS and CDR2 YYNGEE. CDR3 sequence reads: CASSPQGSSGNTIYF. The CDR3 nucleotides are TGTGCCAGCAGCCCACAGGGGAGCTCTGGAAACACCATATATTTT.

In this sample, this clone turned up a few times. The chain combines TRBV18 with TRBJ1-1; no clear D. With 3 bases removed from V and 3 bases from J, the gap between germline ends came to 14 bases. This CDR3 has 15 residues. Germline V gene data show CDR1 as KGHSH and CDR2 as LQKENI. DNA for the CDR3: TGTGCCAGCTCACCGGTAGAAATGGCGGACACTGAAGCTTTCTTT. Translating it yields CASSPVEMADTEAFF.

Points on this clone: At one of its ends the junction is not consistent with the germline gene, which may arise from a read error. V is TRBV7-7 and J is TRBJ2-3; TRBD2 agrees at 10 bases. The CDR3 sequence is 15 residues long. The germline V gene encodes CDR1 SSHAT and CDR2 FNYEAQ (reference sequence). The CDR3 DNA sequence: TGTGCTAGCAGCTTAGGCCTAGCGGGGGCAGATACGCAGTATTTT. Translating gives CASSLGLAGADTQYF.

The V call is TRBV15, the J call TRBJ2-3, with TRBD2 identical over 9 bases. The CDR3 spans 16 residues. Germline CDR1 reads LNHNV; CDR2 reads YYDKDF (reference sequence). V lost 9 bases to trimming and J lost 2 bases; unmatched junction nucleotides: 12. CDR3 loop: CATGEGGGGTTDTQYF. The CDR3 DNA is TGTGCCACTGGTGAAGGCGGGGGGGGCACCACAGATACGCAGTATTTT.

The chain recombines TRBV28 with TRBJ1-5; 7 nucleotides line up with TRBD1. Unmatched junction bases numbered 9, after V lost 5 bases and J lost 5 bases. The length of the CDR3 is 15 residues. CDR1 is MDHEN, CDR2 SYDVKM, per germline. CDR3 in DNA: TGTGCCAGCAGTCGGTTAGACAGGGATGATCAGCCCCAGCATTTT. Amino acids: CASSRLDRDDQPQHF.

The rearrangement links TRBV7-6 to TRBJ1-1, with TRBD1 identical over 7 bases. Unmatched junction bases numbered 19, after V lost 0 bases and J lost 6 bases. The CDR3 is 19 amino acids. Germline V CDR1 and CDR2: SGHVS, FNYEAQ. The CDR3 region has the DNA TGTGCCAGCAGCTTAGCGACCCTTAGGCAGGGGGGTGAATACGCTGAAGCTTTCTTT. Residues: CASSLATLRQGGEYAEAFF. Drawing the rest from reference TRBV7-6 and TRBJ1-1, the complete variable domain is GAGVSQSPRYKVTKRGQDVALRCDPISGHVSLYWYRQALGQGPEFLTYFNYEAQQDKSGLPNDRFSAERPEGSISTLTIQRTEQRDSAMYRCASSLATLRQGGEYAEAFFGQGTRLTVV.

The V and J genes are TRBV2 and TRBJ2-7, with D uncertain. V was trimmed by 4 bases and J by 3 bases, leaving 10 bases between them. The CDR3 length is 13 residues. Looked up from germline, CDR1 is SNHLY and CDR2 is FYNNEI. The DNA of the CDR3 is TGTGCCAGCAGTGTGGCCGGAATCTACGAGCAGTACTTC. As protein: CASSVAGIYEQYF. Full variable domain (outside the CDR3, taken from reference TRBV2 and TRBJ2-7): EPEVTQTPSHQVTQMGQEVILRCVPISNHLYFYWYRQILGQKVEFLVSFYNNEISEKSEIFDDQFSVERPDGSNFTLKIRSTKLEDSAMYFCASSVAGIYEQYFGPGTRLTVT.

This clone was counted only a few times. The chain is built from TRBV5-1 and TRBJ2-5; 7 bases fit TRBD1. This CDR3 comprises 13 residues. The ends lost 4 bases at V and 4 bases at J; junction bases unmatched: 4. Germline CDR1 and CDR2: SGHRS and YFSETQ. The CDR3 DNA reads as TGCGCCAGCAGCGAGGGACAGTCAGAGACCCAGTACTTC. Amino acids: CASSEGQSETQYF.

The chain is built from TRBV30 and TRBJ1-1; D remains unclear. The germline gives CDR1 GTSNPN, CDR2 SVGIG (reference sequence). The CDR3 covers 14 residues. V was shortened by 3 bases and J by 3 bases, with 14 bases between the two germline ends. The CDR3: CAWRRAGGYTEAFF. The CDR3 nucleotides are TGTGCCTGGAGGAGGGCAGGCGGCTACACTGAAGCTTTCTTT.

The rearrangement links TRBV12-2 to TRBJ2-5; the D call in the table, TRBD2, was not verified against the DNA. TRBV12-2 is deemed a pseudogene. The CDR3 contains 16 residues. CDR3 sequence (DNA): TGTGCAAGTCGCACCACCTACTCGGGGGGGCCCAAGACCCAGTACTTC. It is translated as CASRTTYSGGPKTQYF.